The 13 T cell receptor beta chains given below trace back to one sample, sequenced in a study of T cells after yellow fever vaccination. TCRdb recomputed calls from the 5' RACE reads with MiXCR, one row per CDR3 protein. The sample holds about 73,000 distinct CDR3 sequences, approximately 7.5% seen once. Here the sequenced sample was CD8+ T cells sorted from PBMCs, taken on the day of the yellow fever booster vaccination. Receptors originate from a man aged 30-40 years who received the YFV17D yellow fever vaccine.

This clonotype showed up just a few times. J is TRBJ1-1 and V is TRBV6-5; D is unclear. The V gene lost 5 bases and the J gene lost 3 bases, with 13 bases spanning the gap. Looked up from germline, CDR1 is MNHEY and CDR2 is SVGAGI. This CDR3 comprises 14 residues. CDR3 sequence: CASSRDLGYTEAFF. The CDR3 DNA is TGTGCCAGCAGTAGGGATCTTGGGTACACTGAAGCTTTCTTT.

In this sample, this clonotype turned up a few times. The chain joins TRBV5-5 to TRBJ2-7; D is undetermined. Deletions cut 4 bases from V and 3 bases from J, with 17 bases between. CDR1 is SGHKS and CDR2 is YYEKEE in the germline V gene (reference sequence). The CDR3 totals 15 residues. Written as DNA, the CDR3 is TGTGCCAGCAGCACGCTGGGAAACACTGACTACGAGCAGTACTTC. It is translated as CASSTLGNTDYEQYF.

This clonotype turned up a few times. CDR3 DNA: TGCAGTGCTAATGAGCGGGTCCAAGAGACCCAGTACTTC. It codes for CSANERVQETQYF. This chain joins TRBV20-1 and TRBJ2-5; the D gene is possibly TRBD2 (6 bases). In germline, CDR1 is DFQATT, CDR2 SNEGSKA (reference sequence). Trimming shortened V by 4 bases and J by 1 base, and 10 bases separated the two germline ends. The CDR3 is 13 residues long.

This chain uses TRBV4-2 with TRBJ1-5; 8 nucleotides align to TRBD1. After removal of 3 bases from V and 7 bases from J, the junction contained 11 bases not matched to a gene. The CDR3 is 16 amino acids. CDR1 is LGHNA, CDR2 YNFKEQ, per germline. The chain's CDR3 is CASSQRLQGAGQPQHF. CDR3 in DNA: TGTGCCAGCAGCCAGAGACTTCAGGGGGCGGGGCAGCCCCAGCATTTT.

The chain couples TRBV6-5 to TRBJ2-7, with D perhaps TRBD1 (6 bases). The CDR3 loop spans 14 amino acids. V lost 2 bases and J lost 2, with 10 bases in between. Germline CDR1 is MNHEY and CDR2 is SVGAGI. CDR3 sequence reads: CASSYERTAYEQYF. Written as DNA, the CDR3 is TGTGCCAGCAGTTACGAGCGGACAGCCTACGAGCAGTACTTC.

This clonotype was seen at least ten times. J is TRBJ2-7 and V is TRBV6-2 or TRBV6-3; maybe TRBD2 (5 bases). V was clipped by 8 bases and J by 6 bases, with 11 bases between them. Germline V lookup: CDR1 MNHEY, CDR2 SVGEGT. The CDR3 is 11 amino acids. The CDR3, as DNA: TGTGCCAGCGGAACGGGGATCGAGCAGTACTTC. Translation gives CASGTGIEQYF.

The chain's CDR3 is CASSFHSGRVTGELFF. The CDR3 DNA is TGTGCCAGCAGTTTTCATAGCGGGAGAGTCACCGGGGAGCTGTTTTTT. This chain joins TRBV27 and TRBJ2-2; 9 bases match TRBD2. The CDR3 contains 16 residues. Germline V gene data show CDR1 as MNHEY and CDR2 as SMNVEV (reference sequence). V shed 3 bases, J shed 4 bases, and the junction held 6 bases outside the gene matches.

This clonotype turned up a few times. The rearrangement uses TRBV14 and TRBJ2-6; the D is unclear. Trimming removed 0 bases from V and 0 bases from J, with 6 bases in between. CDR1 is SGHDN, CDR2 FVKESK, per germline. This CDR3 is 16 amino acids long. CDR3 in DNA: TGTGCCAGCAGCCAAGATATCCACTCTGGGGCCAACGTCCTGACTTTC. This encodes CASSQDIHSGANVLTF.

This clonotype was counted between two and nine times. The chain has TRBV6-6 and TRBJ2-7; possibly TRBD1 or TRBD2 for D (5 bases each). Deletions cut 2 bases from V and 6 bases from J, with 11 bases between. This CDR3 spans 13 amino acids. Germline V gene sequence: CDR1 MNHNY, CDR2 SVGAGI (reference sequence). The CDR3 sequence is CASSYVSGREQYF. The CDR3 nucleotides read TGTGCCAGCAGTTACGTATCGGGACGCGAGCAGTACTTC.

This clonotype was recorded at least ten times. V is TRBV2 and J is TRBJ2-3, with 7 bases aligning to TRBD2. The CDR3 is 16 residues long. Germline V lookup: CDR1 SNHLY, CDR2 FYNNEI. J gave up 0 bases and V 6 bases, and 9 bases lay outside the gene matches. The CDR3 loop is CASSLERGGSTDTQYF. The CDR3 DNA reads TGTGCCAGCAGCCTTGAGAGGGGAGGGAGCACAGATACGCAGTATTTT.

The chain joins TRBV5-8 to TRBJ2-2; D is ambiguous. The CDR3 consists of 11 residues. Deletions cut 7 bases from V and 6 bases from J, with 7 bases between. Germline assignment: CDR1 SGHTS and CDR2 YDEGEE. The DNA for the CDR3 is TGTGCCAGCCTCGGTCCCGGGGAGCTGTTTTTT. Translated: CASLGPGELFF.

The gene calls are TRBV20-1 and TRBJ2-7; 12 bases are a match to TRBD2. The CDR3 is made up of 14 amino acids. Germline values: CDR1 DFQATT, CDR2 SNEGSKA (reference sequence). V shed 0 bases and J 4 bases; nucleotides not matched to a gene: 1. CDR3 sequence reads: CSAREGLAGYEQYF. The DNA of the CDR3 is TGCAGTGCTAGAGAAGGACTAGCGGGGTACGAGCAGTACTTC.

V usage is TRBV6-5 and J usage is TRBJ2-1; D may be TRBD1 or TRBD2 (5 bases each). The CDR3 sequence is 14 residues long. Germline CDR1 reads MNHEY; CDR2 reads SVGAGI. V was pared by 2 bases and J by 3 bases, with 8 bases between. Written as DNA, the CDR3 is TGTGCCAGCAGTTACGGGACCGACTACAATGAGCAGTTCTTC. Protein sequence: CASSYGTDYNEQFF.